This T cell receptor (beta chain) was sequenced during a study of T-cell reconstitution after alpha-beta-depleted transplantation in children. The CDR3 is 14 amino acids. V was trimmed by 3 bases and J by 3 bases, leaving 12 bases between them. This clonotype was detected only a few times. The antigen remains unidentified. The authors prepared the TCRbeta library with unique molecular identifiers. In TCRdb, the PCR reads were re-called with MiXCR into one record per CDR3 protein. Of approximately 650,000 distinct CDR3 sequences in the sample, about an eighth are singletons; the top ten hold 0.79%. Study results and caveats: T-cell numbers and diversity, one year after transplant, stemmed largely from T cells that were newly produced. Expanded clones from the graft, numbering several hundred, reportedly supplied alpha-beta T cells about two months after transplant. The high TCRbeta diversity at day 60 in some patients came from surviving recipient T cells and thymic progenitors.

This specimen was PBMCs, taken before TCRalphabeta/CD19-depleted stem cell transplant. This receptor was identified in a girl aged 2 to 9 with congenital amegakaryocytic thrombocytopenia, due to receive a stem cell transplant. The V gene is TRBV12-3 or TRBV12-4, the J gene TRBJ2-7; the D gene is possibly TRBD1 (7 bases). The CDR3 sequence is CASSLWQGGYEQYF. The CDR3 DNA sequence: TGTGCCAGCAGTTTGTGGCAGGGGGGCTACGAGCAGTACTTC.